This entry describes one T cell receptor beta chain. The sample is drawn from a study of blood T cell repertoires in COVID-19. In the original analysis: From reference gene primer amplification, estimates of nucleated cell counts were derived. Data came from immunoSEQ multiplex PCR; TCRdb stores just in-frame clones and leaves some out. That table is the source of V, J and clone size, and D and trimming were worked out from the DNA. Of tens of thousands of clones listed, roughly four fifths were seen once; the top ten hold around 28%. Germline values: CDR1 MNHEY, CDR2 SMNVEV (reference sequence). Trimming took 5 bases from V and 3 from J, leaving 8 bases between them. CDR3 length: 13 amino acids.

The sequence was obtained from a human donor in a cohort sampled during active COVID-19. V usage is TRBV27 and J usage is TRBJ1-5; unclear D gene. What was sequenced was peripheral blood. This CDR3 reads CASSLRINQPQHF. Here the CDR3 DNA reads TGTGCCAGCAGTCTGAGGATCAATCAGCCCCAGCATTTT.